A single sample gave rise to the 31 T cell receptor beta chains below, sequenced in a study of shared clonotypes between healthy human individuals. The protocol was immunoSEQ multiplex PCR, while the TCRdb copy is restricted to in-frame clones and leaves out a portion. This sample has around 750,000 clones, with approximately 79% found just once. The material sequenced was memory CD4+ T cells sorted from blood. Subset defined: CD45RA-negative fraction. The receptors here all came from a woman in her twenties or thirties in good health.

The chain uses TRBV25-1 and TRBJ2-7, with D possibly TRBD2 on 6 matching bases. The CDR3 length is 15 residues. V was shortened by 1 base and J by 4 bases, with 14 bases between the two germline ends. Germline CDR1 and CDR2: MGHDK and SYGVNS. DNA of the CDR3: TGTGCCAGCAGTGAATCTGGGGGAGGCCGATACGAGCAGTACTTC. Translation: CASSESGGGRYEQYF.

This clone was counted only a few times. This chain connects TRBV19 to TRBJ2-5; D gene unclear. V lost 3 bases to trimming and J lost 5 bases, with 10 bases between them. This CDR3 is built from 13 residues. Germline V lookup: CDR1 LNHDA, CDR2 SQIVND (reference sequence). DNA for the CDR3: TGTGCCAGTAGTATTGGAGCATCGGAGACCCAGTACTTC. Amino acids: CASSIGASETQYF.

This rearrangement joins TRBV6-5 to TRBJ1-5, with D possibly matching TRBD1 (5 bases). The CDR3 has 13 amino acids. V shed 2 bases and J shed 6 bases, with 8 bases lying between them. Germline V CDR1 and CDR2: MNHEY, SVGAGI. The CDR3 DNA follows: TGTGCCAGCAGTTACAGGGGAGGTCAGCCCCAGCATTTT. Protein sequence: CASSYRGGQPQHF.

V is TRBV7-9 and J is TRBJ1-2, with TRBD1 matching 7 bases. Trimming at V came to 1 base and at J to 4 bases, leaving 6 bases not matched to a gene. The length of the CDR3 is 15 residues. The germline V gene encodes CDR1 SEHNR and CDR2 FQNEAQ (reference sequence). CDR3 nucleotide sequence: TGTGCCAGCAGCTTAGGGACAGGAGTATTCTATGGCTACACCTTC. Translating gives CASSLGTGVFYGYTF. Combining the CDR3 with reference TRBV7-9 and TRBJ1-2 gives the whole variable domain DTGVSQNPRHKITKRGQNVTFRCDPISEHNRLYWYRQTLGQGPEFLTYFQNEAQLEKSRLLSDRFSAERPKGSFSTLEIQRTEQGDSAMYLCASSLGTGVFYGYTFGSGTRLTVV.

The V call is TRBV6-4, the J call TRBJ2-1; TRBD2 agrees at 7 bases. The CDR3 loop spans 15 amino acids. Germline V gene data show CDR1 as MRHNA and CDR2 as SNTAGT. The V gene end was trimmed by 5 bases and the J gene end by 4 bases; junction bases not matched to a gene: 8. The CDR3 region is CASSIGEGQYNEQFF. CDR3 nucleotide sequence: TGTGCCAGCAGTATAGGGGAGGGCCAGTACAATGAGCAGTTCTTC.

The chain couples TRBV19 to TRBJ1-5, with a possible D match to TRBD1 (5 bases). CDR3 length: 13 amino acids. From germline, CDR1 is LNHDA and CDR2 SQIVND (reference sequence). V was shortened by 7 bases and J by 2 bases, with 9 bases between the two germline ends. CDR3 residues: CASNKQGNQPQHF. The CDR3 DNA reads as TGTGCCAGTAACAAACAGGGCAATCAGCCCCAGCATTTT.

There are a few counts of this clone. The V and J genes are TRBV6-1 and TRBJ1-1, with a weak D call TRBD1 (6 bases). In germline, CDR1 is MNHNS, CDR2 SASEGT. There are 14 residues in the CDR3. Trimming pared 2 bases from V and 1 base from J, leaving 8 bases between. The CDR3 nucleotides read TGTGCCAGCAGTGAATGGGGGGCGAACACTGAAGCTTTCTTT. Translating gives CASSEWGANTEAFF.

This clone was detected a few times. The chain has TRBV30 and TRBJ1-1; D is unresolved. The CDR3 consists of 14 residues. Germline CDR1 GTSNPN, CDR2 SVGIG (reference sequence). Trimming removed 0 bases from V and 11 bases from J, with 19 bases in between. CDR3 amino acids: CAWSVLGPGLGAFF. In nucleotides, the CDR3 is TGTGCCTGGAGTGTACTCGGCCCGGGATTAGGGGCTTTCTTT.

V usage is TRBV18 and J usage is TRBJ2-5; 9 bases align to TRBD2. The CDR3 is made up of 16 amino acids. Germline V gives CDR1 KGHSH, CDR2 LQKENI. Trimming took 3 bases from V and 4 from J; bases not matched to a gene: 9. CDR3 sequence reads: CASSPGSAGGRETQYF. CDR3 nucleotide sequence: TGTGCCAGCTCACCGGGCTCAGCGGGAGGAAGAGAGACCCAGTACTTC.

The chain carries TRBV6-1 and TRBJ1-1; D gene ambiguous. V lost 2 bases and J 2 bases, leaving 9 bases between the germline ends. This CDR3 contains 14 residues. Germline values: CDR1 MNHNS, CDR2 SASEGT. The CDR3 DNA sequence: TGTGCCAGCAGTGAATGGGCGCCAAACACTGAAGCTTTCTTT. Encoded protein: CASSEWAPNTEAFF.

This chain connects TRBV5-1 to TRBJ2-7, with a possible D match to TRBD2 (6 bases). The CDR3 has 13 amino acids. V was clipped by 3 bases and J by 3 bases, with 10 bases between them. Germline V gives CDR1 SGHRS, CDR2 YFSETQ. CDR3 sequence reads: CASSWDSGYEQYF. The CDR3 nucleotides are TGCGCCAGCAGCTGGGACTCAGGCTACGAGCAGTACTTC.

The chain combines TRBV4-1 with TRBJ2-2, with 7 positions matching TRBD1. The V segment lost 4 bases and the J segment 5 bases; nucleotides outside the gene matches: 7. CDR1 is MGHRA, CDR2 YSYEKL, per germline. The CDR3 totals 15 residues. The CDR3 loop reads CASSPLQGLTGELFF. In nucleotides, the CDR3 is TGCGCCAGCAGCCCGCTACAGGGGTTGACCGGGGAGCTGTTTTTT.

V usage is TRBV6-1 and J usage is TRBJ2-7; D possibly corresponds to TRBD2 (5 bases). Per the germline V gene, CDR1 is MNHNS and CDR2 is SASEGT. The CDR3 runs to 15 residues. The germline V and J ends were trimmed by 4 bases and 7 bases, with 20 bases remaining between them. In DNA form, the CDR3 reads TGTGCCAGCAGTGCTCGACTGGGAGCCTACGAAGAGCAGTACTTC. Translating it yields CASSARLGAYEEQYF.

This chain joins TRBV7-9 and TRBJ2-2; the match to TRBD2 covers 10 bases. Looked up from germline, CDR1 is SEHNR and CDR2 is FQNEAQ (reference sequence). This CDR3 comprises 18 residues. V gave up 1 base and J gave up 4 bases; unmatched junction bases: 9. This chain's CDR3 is CASSLGVGTSGTTGELFF. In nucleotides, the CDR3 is TGTGCCAGCAGCTTAGGGGTTGGTACTAGCGGGACCACCGGGGAGCTGTTTTTT.

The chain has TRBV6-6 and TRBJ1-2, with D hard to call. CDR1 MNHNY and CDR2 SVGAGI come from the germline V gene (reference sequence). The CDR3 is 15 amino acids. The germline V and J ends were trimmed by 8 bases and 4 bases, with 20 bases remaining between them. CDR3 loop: CASYLPGLRPYGYTF. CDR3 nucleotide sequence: TGTGCCAGCTATCTTCCCGGCCTACGCCCCTATGGCTACACCTTC.

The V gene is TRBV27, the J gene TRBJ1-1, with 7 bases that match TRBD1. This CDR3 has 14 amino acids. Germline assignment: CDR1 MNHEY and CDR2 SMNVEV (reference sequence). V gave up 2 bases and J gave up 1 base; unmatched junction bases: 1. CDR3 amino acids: CASSLRQGNTEAFF. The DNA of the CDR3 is TGTGCCAGCAGTTTACGACAGGGGAACACTGAAGCTTTCTTT.

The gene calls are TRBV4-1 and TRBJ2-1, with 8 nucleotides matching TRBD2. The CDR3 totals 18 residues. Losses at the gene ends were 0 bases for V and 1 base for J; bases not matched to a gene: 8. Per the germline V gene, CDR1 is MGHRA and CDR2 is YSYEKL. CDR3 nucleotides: TGCGCCAGCAGCCAAGATTCGAGCGGGAGAGGGTCCTACAATGAGCAGTTCTTC. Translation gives CASSQDSSGRGSYNEQFF.

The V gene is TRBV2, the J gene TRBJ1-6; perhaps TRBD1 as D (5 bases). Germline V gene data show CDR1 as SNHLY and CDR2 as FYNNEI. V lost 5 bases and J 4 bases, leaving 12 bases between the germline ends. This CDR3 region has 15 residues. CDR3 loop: CASSIDSDYNSPLHF. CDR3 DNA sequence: TGTGCCAGCAGTATAGACAGTGATTATAATTCACCCCTCCACTTT.

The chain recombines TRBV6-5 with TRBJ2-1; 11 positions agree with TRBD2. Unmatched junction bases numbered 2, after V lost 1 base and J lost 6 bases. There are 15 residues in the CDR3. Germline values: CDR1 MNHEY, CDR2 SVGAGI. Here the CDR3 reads CASSYFLAGGNEQFF. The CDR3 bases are TGTGCCAGCAGTTACTTTCTAGCGGGAGGCAATGAGCAGTTCTTC.

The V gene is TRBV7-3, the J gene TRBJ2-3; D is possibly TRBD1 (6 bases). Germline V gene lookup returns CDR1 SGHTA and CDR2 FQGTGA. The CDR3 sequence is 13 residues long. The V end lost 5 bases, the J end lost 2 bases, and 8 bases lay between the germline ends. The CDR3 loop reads CASSGGNTDTQYF. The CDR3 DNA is TGTGCCAGCAGCGGGGGCAACACAGATACGCAGTATTTT.

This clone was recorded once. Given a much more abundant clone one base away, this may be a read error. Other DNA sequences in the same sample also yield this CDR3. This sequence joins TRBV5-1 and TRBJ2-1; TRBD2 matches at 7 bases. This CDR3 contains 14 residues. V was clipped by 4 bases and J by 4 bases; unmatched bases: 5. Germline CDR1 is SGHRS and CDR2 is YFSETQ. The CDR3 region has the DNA TGCGCCAGCAGCCGGGACTACATTTACAATGAGCAGTTCTTC. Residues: CASSRDYIYNEQFF.

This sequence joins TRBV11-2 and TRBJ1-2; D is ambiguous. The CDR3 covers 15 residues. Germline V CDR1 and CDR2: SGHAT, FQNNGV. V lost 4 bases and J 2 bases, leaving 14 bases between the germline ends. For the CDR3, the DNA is TGTGCCAGCAGCTCCCCCAGACGTAGCAACTATGGCTACACCTTC. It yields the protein CASSSPRRSNYGYTF.

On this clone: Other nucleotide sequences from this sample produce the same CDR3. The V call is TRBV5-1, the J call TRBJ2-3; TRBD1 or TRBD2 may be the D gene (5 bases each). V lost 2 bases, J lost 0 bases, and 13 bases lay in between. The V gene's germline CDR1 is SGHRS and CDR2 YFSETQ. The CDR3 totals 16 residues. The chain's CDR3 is CASSFGGAPSTDTQYF. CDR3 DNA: TGCGCCAGCAGCTTTGGGGGAGCACCAAGCACAGATACGCAGTATTTT.

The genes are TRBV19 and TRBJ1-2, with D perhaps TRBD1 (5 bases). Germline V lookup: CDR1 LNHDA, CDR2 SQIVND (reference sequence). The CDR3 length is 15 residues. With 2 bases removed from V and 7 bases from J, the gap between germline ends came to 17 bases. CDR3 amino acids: CASSIPGPPLGGYTF. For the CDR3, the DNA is TGTGCCAGTAGTATACCAGGGCCACCTCTGGGTGGCTACACCTTC.

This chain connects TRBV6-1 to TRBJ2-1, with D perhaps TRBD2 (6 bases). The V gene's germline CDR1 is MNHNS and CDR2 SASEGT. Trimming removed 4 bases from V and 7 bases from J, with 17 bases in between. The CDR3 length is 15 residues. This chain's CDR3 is CASSGGGLARNEQFF. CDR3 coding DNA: TGTGCCAGCAGTGGAGGCGGGCTAGCGCGTAATGAGCAGTTCTTC.

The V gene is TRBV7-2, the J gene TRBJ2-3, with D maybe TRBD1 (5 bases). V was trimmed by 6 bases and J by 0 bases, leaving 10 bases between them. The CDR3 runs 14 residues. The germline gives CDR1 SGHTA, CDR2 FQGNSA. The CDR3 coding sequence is TGTGCCAGCAGAGAACAGGTTAGCACAGATACGCAGTATTTT. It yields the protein CASREQVSTDTQYF.

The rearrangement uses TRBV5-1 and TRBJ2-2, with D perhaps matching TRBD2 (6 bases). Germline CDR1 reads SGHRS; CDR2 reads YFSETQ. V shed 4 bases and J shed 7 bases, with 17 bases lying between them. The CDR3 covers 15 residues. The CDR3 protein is CASSRMGGEHGELFF. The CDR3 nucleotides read TGCGCCAGCAGCCGGATGGGAGGAGAGCACGGGGAGCTGTTTTTT.

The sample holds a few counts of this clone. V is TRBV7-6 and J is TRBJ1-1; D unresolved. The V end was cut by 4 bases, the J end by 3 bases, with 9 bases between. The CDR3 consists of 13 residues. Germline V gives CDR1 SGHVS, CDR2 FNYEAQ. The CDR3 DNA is TGTGCCAGCAGCTCCCAGTCCGACACTGAAGCTTTCTTT. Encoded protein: CASSSQSDTEAFF.

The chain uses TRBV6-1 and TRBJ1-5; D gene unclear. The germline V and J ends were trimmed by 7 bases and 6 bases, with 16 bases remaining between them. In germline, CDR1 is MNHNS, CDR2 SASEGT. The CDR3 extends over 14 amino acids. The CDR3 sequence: CASTLTEAGQPQHF. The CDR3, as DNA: TGTGCCAGCACCCTCACAGAGGCCGGTCAGCCCCAGCATTTT.

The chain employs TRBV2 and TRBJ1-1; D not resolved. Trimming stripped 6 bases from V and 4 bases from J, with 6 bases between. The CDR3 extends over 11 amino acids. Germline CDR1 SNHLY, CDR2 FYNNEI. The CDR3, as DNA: TGTGCCAGCAGGTACGCCACTGAAGCTTTCTTT. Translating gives CASRYATEAFF.

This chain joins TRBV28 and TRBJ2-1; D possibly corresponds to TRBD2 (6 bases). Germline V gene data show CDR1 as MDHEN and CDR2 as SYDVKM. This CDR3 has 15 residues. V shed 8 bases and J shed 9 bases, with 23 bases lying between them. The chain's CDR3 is CASAPGVGSLGEQFF. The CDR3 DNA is TGTGCCAGCGCGCCGGGGGTCGGGAGCTTAGGTGAGCAGTTCTTC. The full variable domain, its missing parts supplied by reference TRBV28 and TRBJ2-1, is DVKVTQSSRYLVKRTGEKVFLECVQDMDHENMFWYRQDPGLGLRLIYFSYDVKMKEKGDIPEGYSVSREKKERFSLILESASTNQTSMYLCASAPGVGSLGEQFFGPGTRLTVL.